Described below is a single T cell receptor (beta chain) sequence and its context. Its antigen remains undetermined. No base-level quality is on record; no much larger clone is a single base apart. The CDR3 numbers 13 residues from cysteine through phenylalanine. The read is trimmed to its CDR3 DNA, 39 bases read in frame from base 1. Trimming takes 6 bases from V and 2 bases from J, and the germline ends sit 10 bases apart. The CDR1 and CDR2 encoded by the germline V gene (reference sequence) are MNHEY and SMNVEV. TCRbeta CDR3 regions were amplified from genomic DNA by means of the immunoSEQ Assay, a bias-controlled multiplex PCR. As for how the authors treated the data: The number of nucleated cells in each sample was estimated by amplification of reference gene primers within the assay. To quantify the absolute abundance of each unique TCRbeta CDR3 rearrangement, sequence reads were collapsed and filtered. For each sample, productive Simpson clonality was calculated as the square root of Simpson's diversity index over productive rearrangements. TCRdb carries this immuneACCESS record with in-frame sequences only. Its versions omit some clonotypes, under half of them owing to an unresolved V gene in the studies checked, with the rest unexplained. That table furnishes V, J and clone size, whereas the DNA furnished D and trimming. This sample has 150,000 to 200,000 clones in its table, and approximately 91% of those were observed once. The top ten clones comprise about 4.9% of the sample.

One collaborating source in Seattle enrolled patients during active infection and followed them longitudinally through the course of disease. Whole blood was collected in K2EDTA tubes by collaborating institutions according to the institutions' own protocols. Collaborator samples were shipped for TCRbeta analysis as frozen whole blood, isolated PBMCs, or DNA extracted from either sample type. The data are from a study of blood T cell repertoires in COVID-19 (dated by TCRdb to 2020 to 2022). General notes on the study: The collaborator samples originated in the United States, Italy and Spain and spanned the acute and convalescent phases of COVID-19. A de-identified subject ID, COVID-19 status, age in years and sex were almost always included in the sample metadata. The dataset comprised deeply sampled blood TCRbeta repertoires from subjects exposed to, actively infected with, or recovered from COVID-19. The repertoires were released in a freely available public database meant as a resource for research on the immune response to SARS-CoV-2. The samples were drawn from the first 160 participants of the ongoing ImmuneRACE study and from over a thousand subjects provided by 6 global collaborators. Where available, HLA class I and class II types were taken from metadata supplied by the sample provider and were not determined by assay-based typing. The material from the prospective study consisted of cDNA or gDNA derived from T cells, B-cell-depleted T cells, or PBMCs. Results and caveats for the whole study, not just this receptor: The quantity of clinical and demographic metadata differed by source and by participant and was supplied without curation.

The sequence is built from TRBV27 and TRBJ1-2; the D gene is possibly TRBD1, with 6 bases matching. The sequenced sample consisted of peripheral blood. The sequence derives from a man between 18 and 35 years old with COVID-19, enrolled during active disease. The CDR3 protein is CASSPTGNYGYTF. The DNA is as follows: TGTGCCAGCAGCCCTACAGGGAACTATGGCTACACCTTC.